The TCR beta chain under discussion was sequenced for a study of immune heterogeneity within non-small cell lung tumors. Whole-study results and caveats: Tumor sites within a patient were found to share identical dominant CDR3 beta clonotypes, and site-unique high-frequency clones were also present.

CDR1 and CDR2 from the germline V gene are SGHAT and FQDESV (reference sequence). V lost 5 bases to trimming and J lost 2 bases; unmatched junction nucleotides: 2. CDR3 size: 13 residues. By share, this clonotype counts as large (0.1 to 1%). Its target is not known. The template consisted of bulk tumor genomic DNA, with roughly 0.55 ug used per sample. Biopsies that were spaced far apart were taken, several per primary tumor, during surgery. With untreated, newly diagnosed non-small cell lung cancer, the patients went on to undergo curative surgery. Newly diagnosed non-small cell lung cancer patients undergoing curative-intent surgery served as donors. For the TCR beta CDR3, multiplex PCR with 32 V and 13 J primers performed the amplification. Each CDR3 protein is one row after TCRdb ran MiXCR on the multiplex PCR reads. The table includes around 1,500 distinct CDR3 sequences, 25% to 40% detected once.

Sequencing was carried out using lung tumor tissue. This sequence joins TRBV11-1 and TRBJ2-7; 8 bases map to TRBD2. The clonotype comes from a man between 60 and 70 years old with non-small cell lung cancer. CDR3 residues: CASSPGLAYEQYF. CDR3 coding DNA: TGTGCCAGCAGCCCGGGACTAGCCTACGAGCAGTACTTC.